This TCR beta chain stems from a study of long-term antiretroviral therapy in people with HIV. The run of the v3.0 immunoSEQ assay was at survey level. TCRdb's copy holds only in-frame clones and misses some; the assay was immunoSEQ multiplex PCR. The table lists 24,000 or so clones, 85% to 95% of them singletons. Study-wide results and limits: Post-treatment diversity went higher with ART but stayed below transplant donor controls.

At least two post-ART and at least one pre-ART PBMC sample were available for each donor. This clone was recorded once. Its antigen is not known. CDR3 length: 14 residues. Between the trimmed V and J ends, which lost 7 bases and 2 bases, there was a span of 9 bases. Germline CDR1 and CDR2: SGHDN and FVKESK. The chain employs TRBV14 and TRBJ2-6; no clear D gene. Sequences were derived from unsorted PBMCs, sampled 4.9 years after starting antiretroviral therapy. This clonotype originated in a woman in her forties or fifties with HIV. CDR3 sequence reads: CASTLGTGANVLTF. The CDR3 nucleotides are TGTGCCAGCACCTTAGGTACTGGGGCCAACGTCCTGACTTTC. Drawing the rest from reference TRBV14 and TRBJ2-6, the complete variable domain is EAGVTQFPSHSVIEKGQTVTLRCDPISGHDNLYWYRRVMGKEIKFLLHFVKESKQDESGMPNNRFLAERTGGTYSTLKVQPAELEDSGVYFCASTLGTGANVLTFGAGSRLTVL.